Each of the 3 T cell receptor beta chains below was sequenced from the same sample in a study of blood T cell repertoires in COVID-19. Using immunoSEQ multiplex PCR, the repertoire was profiled, and TCRdb retains in-frame clones only, with some absent. The sample lists around 130,000 clones, roughly four fifths seen once, with 12% in the top ten. The specimen was peripheral blood. The receptors come from a woman aged 55-69 years with acute or convalescent COVID-19.

V is TRBV9 and J is TRBJ2-3; 8 bases are a match to TRBD1. Per germline, CDR1 SGDLS and CDR2 YYNGEE. V lost 4 bases, J lost 1 base, and 2 bases stayed unmatched. The CDR3 length is 14 residues. The CDR3 bases are TGTGCCAGCAGCCTACAGGGGGGCACAGATACGCAGTATTTT. As protein: CASSLQGGTDTQYF.

This chain connects TRBV12-3 or TRBV12-4 to TRBJ1-2; D is perhaps TRBD1 (5 bases). This CDR3 has 12 amino acids. V was clipped by 8 bases and J by 9 bases, with 16 bases between them. CDR3 protein: CASGPGEGRYTF. CDR3 DNA: TGTGCCAGCGGCCCCGGGGAGGGACGCTACACCTTC.

The sample holds one count of this clone. V is TRBV6-5 and J is TRBJ2-7; 8 nucleotides align to TRBD1. The germline CDR1 and CDR2 sequences are MNHEY and SVGAGI. The CDR3 sequence is 14 residues long. Trimming removed 6 bases from V and 3 bases from J; junction bases left unmatched: 7. CDR3 coding DNA: TGTGCCAGCAGCCTGGGACAGGTCCACTACGAGCAGTACTTC. Translated: CASSLGQVHYEQYF.